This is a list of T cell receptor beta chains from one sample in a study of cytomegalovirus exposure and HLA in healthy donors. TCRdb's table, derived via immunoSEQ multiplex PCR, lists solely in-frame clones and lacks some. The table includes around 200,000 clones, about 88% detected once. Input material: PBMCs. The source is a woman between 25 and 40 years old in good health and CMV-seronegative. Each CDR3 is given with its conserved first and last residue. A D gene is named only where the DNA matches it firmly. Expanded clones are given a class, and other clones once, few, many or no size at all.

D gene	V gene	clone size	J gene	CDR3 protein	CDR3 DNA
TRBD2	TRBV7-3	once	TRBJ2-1	CASSLRGGGTYNEQFF	TGTGCCAGCAGCTTACGCGGGGGGGGAACCTACAATGAGCAGTTCTTC
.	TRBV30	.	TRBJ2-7	CAWSVVGRRHEQYF	TGTGCCTGGAGTGTAGTGGGCCGGAGGCACGAGCAGTACTTC
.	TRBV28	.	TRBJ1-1	CASTKTGENTEAFF	TGTGCCAGTACCAAAACAGGAGAGAACACTGAAGCTTTCTTT
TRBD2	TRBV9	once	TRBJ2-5	CASSVNGGALETQYF	TGTGCCAGCAGCGTTAACGGGGGGGCCTTGGAGACCCAGTACTTC
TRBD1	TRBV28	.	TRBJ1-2	CASSASPGQGFGYTF	TGTGCCAGCAGTGCGTCTCCGGGACAGGGCTTTGGCTACACCTTC
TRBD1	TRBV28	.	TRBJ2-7	CASSLGDRGKYEQYF	TGTGCCAGCAGTTTGGGGGACAGGGGGAAGTACGAGCAGTACTTC
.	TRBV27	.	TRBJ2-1	CASSLSGQVQQFF	TGTGCCAGCAGTTTATCGGGTCAGGTCCAGCAGTTCTTC
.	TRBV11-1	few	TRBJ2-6	CASSPTGASGANVLTF	TGTGCCAGCAGCCCGACAGGTGCCTCTGGGGCCAACGTCCTGACTTTC
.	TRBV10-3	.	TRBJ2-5	CAMGAGVAETQYF	TGTGCCATGGGGGCGGGAGTGGCAGAGACCCAGTACTTC
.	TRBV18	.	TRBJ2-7	CASSPEGPGEQYF	TGTGCCAGCTCACCGGAGGGGCCCGGTGAGCAGTACTTC
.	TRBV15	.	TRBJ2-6	CATSRDLWAMSTGANVLTF	TGTGCCACCAGCAGAGACTTATGGGCCATGAGTACTGGGGCCAACGTCCTGACTTTC
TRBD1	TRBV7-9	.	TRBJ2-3	CASSYRGYTDTQYF	TGTGCCAGCAGCTACAGGGGCTACACAGATACGCAGTATTTT
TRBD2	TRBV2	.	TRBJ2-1	CASSTFREGPSEQFF	TGTGCCAGCAGTACATTCCGGGAGGGCCCAAGTGAGCAGTTCTTC
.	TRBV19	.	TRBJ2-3	CASSPRPGGVGTDTQYF	TGTGCCAGTAGTCCCCGCCCGGGGGGCGTTGGGACAGATACGCAGTATTTT
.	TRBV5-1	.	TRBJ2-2	CASSLGQLEYTGELFF	TGCGCCAGCAGCCTCGGACAGCTAGAGTACACCGGGGAGCTGTTTTTT
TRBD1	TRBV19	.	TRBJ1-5	CASSTRQGEGPQHF	TGTGCCAGTAGTACGAGACAGGGGGAAGGGCCCCAGCATTTT
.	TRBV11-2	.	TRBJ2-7	CASSLVFGGVSTYEQYF	TGTGCCAGCAGCTTAGTGTTCGGGGGAGTGTCGACTTACGAGCAGTACTTC
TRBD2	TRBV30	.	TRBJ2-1	CAWNQRGEGEQFF	TGTGCCTGGAACCAGCGGGGGGAAGGTGAGCAGTTCTTC
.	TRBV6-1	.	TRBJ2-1	CASKAGMIYNEQFF	TGTGCCAGCAAGGCGGGGATGATTTACAATGAGCAGTTCTTC
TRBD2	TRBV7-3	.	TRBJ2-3	CASSQTGGGTQYF	TGTGCCAGCAGCCAAACGGGGGGGGGTACGCAGTATTTT
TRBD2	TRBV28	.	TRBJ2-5	CASSSGGSGRETQYF	TGTGCCAGCAGTAGCGGGGGATCGGGGCGGGAGACCCAGTACTTC
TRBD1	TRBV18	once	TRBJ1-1	CASSPGQGISEAFF	TGTGCCAGCTCTCCGGGACAGGGGATCTCTGAAGCTTTCTTT